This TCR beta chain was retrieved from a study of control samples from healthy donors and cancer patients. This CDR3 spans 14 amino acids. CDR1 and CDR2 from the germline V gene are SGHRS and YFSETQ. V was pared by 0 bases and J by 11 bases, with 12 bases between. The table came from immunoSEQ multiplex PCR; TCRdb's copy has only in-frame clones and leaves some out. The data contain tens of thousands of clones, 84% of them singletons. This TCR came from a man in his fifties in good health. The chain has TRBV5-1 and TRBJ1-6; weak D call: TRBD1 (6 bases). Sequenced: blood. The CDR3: CASSLEQGRPPLHF. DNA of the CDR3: TGCGCCAGCAGCTTGGAACAGGGAAGGCCACCCCTCCACTTT.